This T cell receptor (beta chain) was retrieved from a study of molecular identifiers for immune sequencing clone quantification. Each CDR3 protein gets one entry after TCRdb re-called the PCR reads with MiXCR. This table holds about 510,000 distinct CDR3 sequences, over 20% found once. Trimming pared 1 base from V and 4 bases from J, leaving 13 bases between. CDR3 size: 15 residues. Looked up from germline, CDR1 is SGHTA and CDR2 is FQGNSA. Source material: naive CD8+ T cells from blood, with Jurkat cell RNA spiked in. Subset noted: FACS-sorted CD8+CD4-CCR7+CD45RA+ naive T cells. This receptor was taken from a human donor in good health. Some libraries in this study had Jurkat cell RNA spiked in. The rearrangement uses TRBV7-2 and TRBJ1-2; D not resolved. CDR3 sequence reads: CASSLGGGGGYGYTF. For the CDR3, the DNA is TGTGCCAGCAGCTTAGGGGGAGGCGGAGGCTATGGCTACACCTTC.